This T cell receptor beta chain came from a study of shared clonotypes between healthy human individuals. In the study's own analysis: With immunoSEQ giving junction-only sequences and no quality scores, filtering differed. Repertoires were generated with immunoSEQ multiplex PCR, while TCRdb's copy carries only in-frame clones and drops some. V and J calls and clone size are given by that table; D and trimming were obtained from the DNA. The sample carries around 1,100,000 clones, around 77% recorded once. V was trimmed by 4 bases and J by 10 bases, leaving 17 bases between them. The germline CDR1 and CDR2 sequences are SGHVS and FQNEAQ. The CDR3 has 13 amino acids.

Input material: memory CD4+ T cells from PBMCs. Sample subset: CD45RA-negative fraction. This receptor was identified in a man aged 18 to 30 in good health. Some clones in this sample may be carry-over from other donors' samples. This rearrangement joins TRBV7-8 to TRBJ2-7, with D tentatively TRBD1 or TRBD2 (5 bases each). The CDR3 sequence: CASSSGIRDAQYF. Here the CDR3 DNA reads TGTGCCAGCAGCTCCGGAATTAGGGACGCTCAGTACTTC.